This TCR beta chain was recorded in a study of prognosis after radiotherapy for stage I lung cancer. At least ten counts were recorded for this clonotype. J gave up 4 bases and V 2 bases, and 3 bases lay outside the gene matches. The CDR3 runs 16 residues. The germline V gene encodes CDR1 LGHDT and CDR2 YNNKEL (reference sequence). Two sampling time points were used, and around 6 milliliters of peripheral blood were drawn at each. Two-round multiplex PCR amplified TCR beta CDR3 from genomic DNA. Gene-specific TRBV and TRBJ primers were used in PCR round one. TCRdb itself ran the multiplex PCR reads through MiXCR, one entry per CDR3 protein. The profile covers some 13,000 distinct CDR3 sequences, with about 50% appearing a single time and about 30% taken by the ten largest.

This sequence originates from a donor over 45 with non-small cell lung cancer. The material was PBMCs, obtained before or after stereotactic body radiation therapy (not recorded which). The chain carries TRBV3-1 and TRBJ2-2, with 11 bases that match TRBD1. The CDR3 loop is CASSQHGTGGTGELFF. CDR3 DNA: TGTGCCAGCAGCCAACATGGGACAGGGGGCACCGGGGAGCTGTTTTTT.